The 29 T cell receptor beta chains given below trace back to one sample, sequenced in a study of T cell repertoires in cytomegalovirus infection. No cognate antigen is known for these TCRs. TCRdb recomputed calls from the reads with MiXCR, one row per CDR3 protein. This sample has about 890,000 distinct CDR3 sequences, with approximately 33% found just once. The sequences come from cultured CD8+ T cells from PBMCs, collected from culture after CMV antigen stimulation. The receptors come from a human donor in good health (CMV status not recorded). Some clones in this sample may be carry-over from other donors' samples.

This clonotype has a handful of counts. The V and J genes are TRBV15 and TRBJ2-1; D ambiguous. Germline CDR1 is LNHNV and CDR2 is YYDKDF (reference sequence). V was trimmed by 6 bases and J by 4 bases, leaving 13 bases between them. There are 14 residues in the CDR3. The CDR3 nucleotides read TGTGCCACCAGTAGGGAAAAACAGTACAATGAGCAGTTCTTC. It encodes CATSREKQYNEQFF.

The gene calls are TRBV6-5 and TRBJ1-3; D is uncertain. Germline CDR1 is MNHEY and CDR2 is SVGAGI. With 5 bases removed from V and 0 bases from J, the gap between germline ends came to 8 bases. The CDR3 spans 14 residues. The CDR3 bases are TGTGCCAGCAGTCCCTTCTCCTCTGGAAACACCATATATTTT. Translation gives CASSPFSSGNTIYF.

The rearrangement uses TRBV4-1 and TRBJ2-3, with D tentatively TRBD2 (6 bases). Germline-derived CDR1 and CDR2 are MGHRA and YSYEKL. This CDR3 is 15 amino acids long. Trimming cost V 0 bases and J 3 bases, with 10 bases left between them. In DNA, the CDR3 is TGCGCCAGCAGCCAAGATGGGCGGGGAACAGATACGCAGTATTTT. Translating gives CASSQDGRGTDTQYF.

The V call is TRBV19, the J call TRBJ2-7; D may be TRBD2 (6 bases). CDR1 and CDR2 from the germline V gene are LNHDA and SQIVND (reference sequence). The ends were cut back, 5 bases at V and 2 bases at J, with 13 bases in the middle. CDR3 length: 14 amino acids. The CDR3 DNA follows: TGTGCCAGTAGTGCCCAGGCGGGGCCCTACGAGCAGTACTTC. It codes for CASSAQAGPYEQYF.

This clonotype was detected ten times or more. CDR3 region: CASSEASGGPDTQYF. CDR3 DNA sequence: TGTGCCAGCAGTGAAGCTAGCGGGGGGCCAGATACGCAGTATTTT. V usage is TRBV6-1 and J usage is TRBJ2-3, with 10 bases aligning to TRBD2. CDR3 size: 15 residues. Trimming cost V 0 bases and J 4 bases; bases outside gene matches: 1. Germline V gene sequence: CDR1 MNHNS, CDR2 SASEGT.

The genes are TRBV20-1 and TRBJ2-7, with 7 bases matching TRBD1. The germline CDR1 and CDR2 sequences are DFQATT and SNEGSKA (reference sequence). Trimming removed 1 base from V and 0 bases from J; junction bases left unmatched: 6. CDR3 length: 15 amino acids. CDR3 nucleotide sequence: TGCAGTGCTAGAGGGCCCCGACAGGGCTCCTACGAGCAGTACTTC. Its protein is CSARGPRQGSYEQYF.

This clonotype showed up just a few times. The chain recombines TRBV27 with TRBJ1-1, with 7 bases matching TRBD1. V shed 5 bases and J 9 bases; nucleotides not matched to a gene: 6. The CDR3 has 12 residues. CDR1 and CDR2 (germline): MNHEY, SMNVEV (reference sequence). The CDR3 protein is CASSIGTDKAFF. The DNA of the CDR3 is TGTGCCAGCAGTATTGGGACAGATAAAGCTTTCTTT.

The sample holds a few counts of this clonotype. This chain joins TRBV7-9 and TRBJ1-4; 9 bases agree with TRBD1. CDR1 is SEHNR and CDR2 is FQNEAQ in the germline V gene (reference sequence). The CDR3 spans 15 residues. V shed 4 bases and J 8 bases; nucleotides not matched to a gene: 8. CDR3 sequence reads: CASSSPGQGSEKLFF. The CDR3 nucleotides are TGTGCCAGCAGCTCACCGGGACAGGGTTCCGAAAAACTGTTTTTT.

This sequence joins TRBV24-1 and TRBJ1-4; 8 bases are shared with TRBD1. With V trimmed by 2 bases and J by 0 bases, 16 bases remained unmatched. Germline lookup yields CDR1 KGHDR and CDR2 SFDVKD. This CDR3 contains 21 residues. DNA of the CDR3: TGTGCCACCAGTGATTGTGCTCAGGGGGCGGACATAAATGCAACTAATGAAAAACTGTTTTTT. Translation: CATSDCAQGADINATNEKLFF.

This clonotype turned up a few times. V is TRBV19 and J is TRBJ2-3, with 8 positions matching TRBD1. V lost 7 bases to trimming and J lost 3 bases; unmatched junction nucleotides: 12. Germline CDR1 and CDR2: LNHDA and SQIVND (reference sequence). The CDR3 spans 16 residues. The CDR3 nucleotides are TGTGCCAGTACGGGCAGGGGGCGATTTGGTACAGATACGCAGTATTTT. It yields the protein CASTGRGRFGTDTQYF.

This sequence joins TRBV20-1 and TRBJ1-2; D remains ambiguous. This CDR3 comprises 12 residues. Germline CDR1 and CDR2: DFQATT and SNEGSKA (reference sequence). This chain's CDR3 is CNGRDINYGYTF. As DNA, the CDR3 is TGCAACGGGCGAGACATTAACTATGGCTACACCTTC.

The chain uses TRBV11-2 and TRBJ2-7; tentatively, D is TRBD1 or TRBD2 (5 bases each). The CDR3 runs 14 residues. Trimming cost V 0 bases and J 2 bases, with 8 bases left between them. Germline CDR1 is SGHAT and CDR2 is FQNNGV. The CDR3, as DNA: TGTGCCAGCAGCTTAGAAGAGGGGACCTACGAGCAGTACGTC. Protein sequence: CASSLEEGTYEQYV.

V and J are TRBV9 and TRBJ2-7, with D possibly being TRBD1 (5 bases). Looked up from germline, CDR1 is SGDLS and CDR2 is YYNGEE. The germline V and J ends were trimmed by 2 bases and 0 bases, with 18 bases remaining between them. The CDR3 contains 17 residues. For the CDR3, the DNA is TGTGCCAGCAGCGTTCCGTCCCAGGGTCTTTTCTCCTACGAGCAGTACGTC. Translation: CASSVPSQGLFSYEQYV.

The J gene is TRBJ1-2, the V gene TRBV28; 10 nucleotides match TRBD1. CDR1 is MDHEN, CDR2 SYDVKM, per germline. J lost 13 bases, V lost 3 bases, and 14 bases had no gene match. This CDR3 is built from 15 residues. The CDR3, as DNA: TGTGCCAGCAGTTTCACAAAGGACAGGGGGGCCCTTCTCACCTTC. This sequence encodes CASSFTKDRGALLTF.

This chain joins TRBV9 and TRBJ1-1; the match to TRBD1 covers 7 bases. Germline lookup yields CDR1 SGDLS and CDR2 YYNGEE. The ends lost 4 bases at V and 4 bases at J; junction bases unmatched: 7. The CDR3 totals 14 residues. CDR3 nucleotides: TGTGCCAGCAGCACCGAACAGGGGACCACTGAAGCTTTCTTT. This codes for CASSTEQGTTEAFF.

The table lists this clonotype with a few counts. This rearrangement joins TRBV27 to TRBJ2-2, with 10 bases matching TRBD2. Looked up from germline, CDR1 is MNHEY and CDR2 is SMNVEV (reference sequence). Trimming took 10 bases from V and 5 from J; bases not matched to a gene: 7. The CDR3 length is 14 residues. CDR3 coding DNA: TGTGCCACCCGAGCGGGGGGGGGTACCGGGGAGCTGTTTTTT. This encodes CATRAGGGTGELFF.

This sequence joins TRBV15 and TRBJ2-5; 9 bases match TRBD1. V was pared by 2 bases and J by 5 bases, with 6 bases of the junction left unmatched. This CDR3 is built from 15 residues. In germline, CDR1 is LNHNV, CDR2 YYDKDF (reference sequence). The CDR3 loop is CATSRRGQGAETQYF. CDR3 bases: TGTGCCACCAGCAGAAGGGGACAGGGTGCTGAGACCCAGTACTTC.

CDR3 region: CSVETGDSEKLFF. CDR3 in DNA: TGCAGTGTTGAGACAGGGGATAGTGAAAAACTGTTTTTT. The chain couples TRBV20-1 to TRBJ1-4; 8 nucleotides agree with TRBD1. The CDR3 spans 13 residues. Germline V CDR1 and CDR2: DFQATT, SNEGSKA (reference sequence). J was trimmed by 7 bases and V by 7 bases; bases with no gene match: 8.

This chain connects TRBV5-6 to TRBJ1-1, with D perhaps matching TRBD1 (5 bases). V was shortened by 4 bases and J by 4 bases, with 20 bases between the two germline ends. The CDR3 has 16 amino acids. Germline CDR1 SGHDT, CDR2 YYEEEE. This chain's CDR3 is CASSQAGQYVSTEAFF. Here the CDR3 DNA reads TGTGCCAGCAGCCAGGCAGGGCAGTACGTGAGCACTGAAGCTTTCTTT. Looking up the rest from reference TRBV5-6 and TRBJ1-1 gives the full variable domain: DAGVTQSPTHLIKTRGQQVTLRCSPKSGHDTVSWYQQALGQGPQFIFQYYEEEERQRGNFPDRFSGHQFPNYSSELNVNALLLGDSALYLCASSQAGQYVSTEAFFGQGTRLTVV.

This clonotype was detected only a few times. The chain uses TRBV6-2 or TRBV6-3 and TRBJ2-7; D is unresolved. The germline gives CDR1 MNHEY, CDR2 SVGEGT. The CDR3 contains 12 residues. Trimming shortened V by 4 bases and J by 3 bases, and 7 bases separated the two germline ends. CDR3 in amino acids: CASSFSGYEQYV. For the CDR3, the DNA is TGTGCCAGCAGTTTTTCAGGCTACGAGCAGTACGTC.

The V gene is TRBV27, the J gene TRBJ2-7; TRBD1 agrees at 10 bases. Trimming removed 6 bases from V and 2 bases from J; junction bases left unmatched: 4. The germline V gene has CDR1 MNHEY and CDR2 SMNVEV (reference sequence). The CDR3 is made up of 14 amino acids. CDR3 residues: CASRTGTGAYEQYF. CDR3 nucleotide sequence: TGTGCCAGCAGAACCGGGACAGGGGCCTACGAGCAGTACTTC.

The CDR3 DNA sequence: TGTGCCAGCAGTCTCCAGGGATCAACCAACGAGCAGTACGTC. It is translated as CASSLQGSTNEQYV. J is TRBJ2-7 and V is TRBV6-1, with TRBD1 as a possible D gene (5 bases). In germline, CDR1 is MNHNS, CDR2 SASEGT. The CDR3 spans 14 residues. V lost 5 bases to trimming and J lost 5 bases, with 16 bases between them.

This rearrangement joins TRBV7-9 to TRBJ1-1; weak D call: TRBD1 (5 bases). The germline V and J ends were trimmed by 1 base and 3 bases, with 12 bases remaining between them. CDR1 and CDR2 from the germline V gene are SEHNR and FQNEAQ (reference sequence). The CDR3 has 15 amino acids. Here the CDR3 reads CASSLGFGTDTEAFF. DNA of the CDR3: TGTGCCAGCAGCTTAGGTTTCGGGACGGACACTGAAGCTTTCTTT.

In DNA, the CDR3 is TGTGCCAGCAACCTAAGGACTAGCGGAAACACCGGGGAGCTGTTTTTT. Its protein product is CASNLRTSGNTGELFF. This rearrangement joins TRBV13 to TRBJ2-2; 10 nucleotides line up with TRBD2. This CDR3 is built from 16 residues. Trimming removed 7 bases from V and 2 bases from J; junction bases left unmatched: 7. The germline V gene encodes CDR1 PRHDT and CDR2 FYEKMQ (reference sequence).

This clonotype was recorded a few times. The chain has TRBV3-1 and TRBJ2-1; tentative D call: TRBD1 (6 bases). Germline CDR1 is LGHDT and CDR2 is YNNKEL (reference sequence). V was clipped by 0 bases and J by 8 bases, with 14 bases between them. The CDR3 consists of 15 residues. The CDR3 region is CASSQEGARVDEQFF. DNA for the CDR3: TGTGCCAGCAGCCAAGAGGGGGCGCGTGTAGATGAGCAGTTCTTC.

This clonotype was counted a few times. The V call is TRBV20-1, the J call TRBJ2-7; 7 nucleotides line up with TRBD1. CDR3 length: 15 residues. The germline V gene has CDR1 DFQATT and CDR2 SNEGSKA (reference sequence). J was trimmed by 0 bases and V by 0 bases; bases with no gene match: 5. CDR3 sequence reads: CSARDATGSSYEQYV. In DNA, the CDR3 is TGCAGTGCTAGAGATGCGACAGGGAGCTCCTACGAGCAGTACGTC.

This rearrangement joins TRBV27 to TRBJ2-1, with D possibly matching TRBD1 (5 bases). The CDR3 has 14 amino acids. Trimming took off 6 bases at V and 2 bases at J, with 11 bases between the two ends. Germline-derived CDR1 and CDR2 are MNHEY and SMNVEV (reference sequence). DNA for the CDR3: TGTGCCAGCAGGGGGCCAGTAGCCTACAATGAGCAGTTCTTC. Its translation: CASRGPVAYNEQFF.

CDR3 DNA: TGCGCCAGCAATGGACTAGCGGGGGGGAACTACAATGAGCAGTTCTTC. Translating it yields CASNGLAGGNYNEQFF. The chain has TRBV10-2 and TRBJ2-1; 15 nucleotides line up with TRBD2. The V gene's germline CDR1 is WSHSY and CDR2 SAAADI. CDR3 length: 16 amino acids. V shed 7 bases, J shed 3 bases, and the junction held 4 bases outside the gene matches.

As for this clonotype: The junction departs from germline at one end; a sequencing error may be responsible. The genes are TRBV6-5 and TRBJ2-3, with 8 bases aligning to TRBD2. Per germline, CDR1 MNHEY and CDR2 SVGAGI. The CDR3 spans 15 residues. CDR3 coding DNA: TGTGCCAGCAATTACGGGGGGGCTGGCACAGATACGCAGTATTTT. This codes for CASNYGGAGTDTQYF.